Listed below are T cell receptor beta chains from one sample, sequenced in a study of blood T cell repertoires in COVID-19. This table comes from immunoSEQ multiplex PCR, and its TCRdb copy is limited to in-frame clones, with some not included. The table has about 220,000 clones, around 83% seen once. Sequenced sample: peripheral blood. These receptors were obtained from a woman aged 50 to 60 with acute or convalescent COVID-19. Each CDR3 is given without its conserved first and last residue. The order of the fields is J gene, V gene, CDR3 length, CDR3 protein.

>TRBJ2-1|TRBV24-1|14
ATSDASGGAAIRQF
>TRBJ2-7|TRBV5-5|12
ASLLAGGSHEQY
>TRBJ1-2|TRBV12-3/TRBV12-4|10
ASSTGQYGYT
>TRBJ2-7|TRBV19|12
ASSRQGLSYEQY
>TRBJ2-7|TRBV7-2|16
ASSLASGGLPGASEQY
>TRBJ2-7|TRBV10-1|13
ASSASGGGRYEQY
>TRBJ2-7|TRBV7-9|11
ASSFPPTDEQY
>TRBJ2-5|TRBV6-1|13
ASSEAWTVLTTQY
>TRBJ1-1|TRBV15|15
ATSRDESVGLNTEAF
>TRBJ2-7|TRBV5-4|13
ASSFGSGATYEQY